The TCR beta chain under discussion was sequenced for a study of CD8+ T cells in alopecia areata. Overall study results and limits: For patients receiving tofacitinib, scalp clonality and expanded CD8+ clones among the top 100 significantly decreased.

V was clipped by 1 base and J by 2 bases; unmatched bases: 4. CDR1 SGHTA and CDR2 FQGNSA come from the germline V gene. This CDR3 has 15 residues. Following RNA extraction, reverse transcription yielded cDNA that acted as the sequencing template. TCRdb keeps only in-frame clones here, not all; method: immunoSEQ multiplex PCR. The sample yields roughly 110,000 clones, over 80% seen once. The treatment was: oral pan-JAK inhibitor, 5-10 mg twice daily. As to this clone: Its cognate antigen is unknown.

This sample comprised CD8+ T cells sorted from blood, obtained at week 24, from a patient treated with tofacitinib. The J gene is TRBJ2-5, the V gene TRBV7-2; 7 bases line up with TRBD2. This receptor was identified in a human donor with alopecia areata. CDR3 in amino acids: CASSLGPSGQETQYF. CDR3 bases: TGTGCCAGCAGCTTAGGCCCTAGCGGTCAAGAGACCCAGTACTTC.